This T cell receptor beta chain was recorded in a study of monozygotic twins with inflammatory bowel disease. The authors used approximately 3,300 ng of total RNA per TCR library. Via template switching, UMIs carrying a 6-nucleotide sample barcode were introduced. No DNA is given; TCRdb re-called the 5' RACE reads and lists each CDR3 protein once. The sample data list 85,000 to 110,000 distinct CDR3 sequences. General study points: Versus healthy twins, IBD patients showed fewer clonotypes shared with others, especially with disease activity. Repertoire similarity did not differ between concordant and discordant twins, possibly owing to limited power.

The CDR3 contains 14 residues. Germline V gene data show CDR1 as SEHNR and CDR2 as FQNEAQ (reference sequence). With regard to this clonotype: Its antigen is currently unknown.

The sequencing sample was made of blood. The sequence came from a human donor with ulcerative colitis or Crohn's disease, or a healthy co-twin of an affected twin (not recorded which). The chain employs TRBV7-9 and TRBJ2-7; there is no DNA to check the TCRdb D call of TRBD2. The CDR3 sequence: CASSLGGLAYEQYF. Variable domain in full (rest from reference TRBV7-9 and TRBJ2-7): DTGVSQNPRHKITKRGQNVTFRCDPISEHNRLYWYRQTLGQGPEFLTYFQNEAQLEKSRLLSDRFSAERPKGSFSTLEIQRTEQGDSAMYLCASSLGGLAYEQYFGPGTRLTVT.